The sequence of this T cell receptor beta chain was determined in a study of OX40 agonist ivuxolimab in advanced cancers. Study-wide context: Dose-escalation patients' cancers were hepatocellular carcinoma, melanoma, renal cell or head and neck cancer.

Germline V gives CDR1 LGHNA, CDR2 YNFKEQ. The CDR3 is 12 residues long. V lost 6 bases, J lost 4 bases, and 2 bases stayed unmatched. Findings and limits, study-wide: Clonal expansion from baseline to week 6 occurred in both CD4+ and CD8+ T cells. There were also nonresponders showing low normalized T-cell clonal expansion.

In its sample, this clone ranks as medium-sized. Its target is unknown. The sample carries other DNA sequences with the same CDR3. Clones were sequenced by immunoSEQ multiplex PCR, and TCRdb holds only the in-frame ones, with some missing. The repertoire has some 15,000 clones, just under 75% of them found once; the top ten carry about 32%. The sequence came from an adult with an advanced solid tumor such as melanoma, head and neck, liver or kidney cancer. This specimen was CD4+ or CD8+ T cells sorted from blood, taken in a trial of the OX40 agonist ivuxolimab. The chain uses TRBV4-2 and TRBJ1-2; 7 nucleotides align to TRBD1. CDR3 sequence (DNA): TGTGCCAGCAGGACAGGGTCCTATGGCTACACCTTC. Its protein is CASRTGSYGYTF.